This TCR beta chain stems from a study of CD8+ T cells in alopecia areata. The length of the CDR3 is 10 residues. CDR1 GTSNPN and CDR2 SVGIG come from the germline V gene (reference sequence). Trimming removed 5 bases at V and 11 bases at J, with 10 bases between. A remark on this clone: Antigen: not known.

cDNA prepared by RNA extraction and subsequent reverse transcription served as the template for sequencing. Repertoires were generated with immunoSEQ multiplex PCR, while TCRdb's copy carries only in-frame clones and drops some. The repertoire holds 150,000 to 200,000 clones, approximately 49% seen once, with 10% in the top ten. The treatment here: oral pan-JAK inhibitor, 5-10 mg twice daily. Regarding the study as a whole: How baseline CD8+ expansion relates to response remains uncertain (there was one nonresponder).

This chain uses TRBV30 with TRBJ1-3; D uncertain. The receptor comes from a human donor with alopecia areata. The sequenced sample was CD8+ T cells sorted from blood, obtained around week 53, from a patient treated with tofacitinib. The CDR3 sequence is CAWSGLSIYF. The CDR3, as DNA: TGTGCCTGGTCAGGACTCTCCATATATTTT. The entire variable domain, with the rest obtained from reference TRBV30 and TRBJ1-3, is as follows: SQTIHQWPATLVQPVGSPLSLECTVEGTSNPNLYWYRQAAGRGLQLLFYSVGIGQISSEVPQNLSASRPQDRQFILSSKKLLLSDSGFYLCAWSGLSIYFGEGSWLTVV.